Listed below are T cell receptor beta chains from one sample, sequenced in a study of naive and memory T cell subsets. TCRdb passed the 5' RACE reads through MiXCR, listing each CDR3 protein once. Of more than 45,000 distinct CDR3 sequences listed, 7% to 8.5% are singletons. Source of these receptors: a male donor in good health. CDR3s include the opening cysteine and the closing phenylalanine or tryptophan. A D gene is named only where the DNA matches it firmly. Clone size, where shown, is once, few, many, or a class for clones that have expanded.

J: TRBJ1-2
V: TRBV20-1
size: many
D: TRBD1
DNA: TGCAGTGCTAGAGGAGGGACAGGGGAGCGTGGCTACACCTTC
CDR3: CSARGGTGERGYTF

J: TRBJ2-3
V: TRBV5-1
size: many
D: .
DNA: TGCGCCAGCAGCTTGGACCAGACGGATACGCAGTATTTT
CDR3: CASSLDQTDTQYF

J: TRBJ1-5
V: TRBV27
size: .
D: TRBD1
DNA: TGTGCCAGCAGTTTATCCGGAGGGGGCAGTCAGCCCCAGCATTTT
CDR3: CASSLSGGGSQPQHF

J: TRBJ2-3
V: TRBV20-1
size: .
D: .
DNA: TGCAGTGCGGGACAACTCCATACGGATACGCAGTATTTT
CDR3: CSAGQLHTDTQYF

J: TRBJ2-7
V: TRBV29-1
size: few
D: .
DNA: TGCAGCGTTGCGGGACACGCCTCCTACGAGCAGTACTTC
CDR3: CSVAGHASYEQYF

J: TRBJ2-7
V: TRBV19
size: .
D: TRBD2
DNA: TGTGCCAGTATGGGCGACAAAGGGAGGGCCTACGAGCAGTACTTC
CDR3: CASMGDKGRAYEQYF

J: TRBJ1-2
V: TRBV19
size: many
D: .
DNA: TGTGCCAGTAGTATCCCGGGGAACTATGGCTACACCTTC
CDR3: CASSIPGNYGYTF

J: TRBJ2-7
V: TRBV11-2
size: many
D: .
DNA: TGTGCCAGCAGCCCGGGTCTTAACTACGAGCAGTACTTC
CDR3: CASSPGLNYEQYF

J: TRBJ2-5
V: TRBV7-2
size: many
D: .
DNA: TGTGCCAGCAGCTTCCGCCCGGGTGAGACCCAGTACTTC
CDR3: CASSFRPGETQYF

J: TRBJ2-1
V: TRBV18
size: few
D: TRBD2
DNA: TGTGCCAGCTCACCACGGCTAGCGGAGTACAATGAGCAGTTCTTC
CDR3: CASSPRLAEYNEQFF

J: TRBJ2-7
V: TRBV5-1
size: .
D: TRBD2
DNA: TGCGCCAGCAGCACGGGGACTAGCGGATATTTTAACTACGAGCAGTACTTC
CDR3: CASSTGTSGYFNYEQYF

J: TRBJ1-4
V: TRBV12-3/TRBV12-4
size: many
D: TRBD1
DNA: TGTGCCACCAGAACAGGGGCCTCCTCGAATGAAAAACTGTTTTTT
CDR3: CATRTGASSNEKLFF

J: TRBJ2-7
V: TRBV14
size: many
D: .
DNA: TGTGCCAGCAGCCTGGTCCGTTCGAACGAGCAGTACTTC
CDR3: CASSLVRSNEQYF

J: TRBJ2-4
V: TRBV6-2/TRBV6-3
size: many
D: .
DNA: TGTGCCAGCAGTCATCAGCCCGCGCTAGCCAAAAACATTCAGTACTTC
CDR3: CASSHQPALAKNIQYF